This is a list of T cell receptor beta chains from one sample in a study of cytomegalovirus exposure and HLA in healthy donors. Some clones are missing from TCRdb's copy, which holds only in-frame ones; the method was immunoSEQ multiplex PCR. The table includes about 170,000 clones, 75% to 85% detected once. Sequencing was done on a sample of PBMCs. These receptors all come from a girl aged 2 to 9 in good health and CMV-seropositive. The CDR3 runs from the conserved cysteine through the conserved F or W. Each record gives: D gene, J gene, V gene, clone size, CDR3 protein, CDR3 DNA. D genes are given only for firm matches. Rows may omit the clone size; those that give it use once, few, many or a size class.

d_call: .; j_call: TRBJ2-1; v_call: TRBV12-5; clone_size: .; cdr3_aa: CASGLASTPNEQFF; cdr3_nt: TGTGCTAGTGGTTTAGCGTCTACACCCAACGAGCAGTTCTTC
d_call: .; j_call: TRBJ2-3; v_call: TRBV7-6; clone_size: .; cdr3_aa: CASSLVAGSDTQYF; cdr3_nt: TGTGCCAGCAGCTTAGTGGCGGGCTCAGATACGCAGTATTTT
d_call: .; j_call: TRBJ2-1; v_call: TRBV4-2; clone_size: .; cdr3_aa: CASSLAPGSSYNEQFF; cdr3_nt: TGTGCCAGCAGCCTGGCCCCGGGGAGCTCCTACAATGAGCAGTTCTTC
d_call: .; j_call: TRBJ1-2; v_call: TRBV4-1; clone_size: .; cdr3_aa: CASSPRDGNNYGYTF; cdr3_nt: TGCGCCAGCAGCCCGCGGGACGGAAATAACTATGGCTACACCTTC
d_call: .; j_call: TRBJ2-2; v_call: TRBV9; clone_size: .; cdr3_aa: CASSPSDTGELFF; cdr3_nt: TGTGCCAGCAGCCCCTCGGACACCGGGGAGCTGTTTTTT
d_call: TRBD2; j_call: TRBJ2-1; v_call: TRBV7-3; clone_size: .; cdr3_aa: CASSLLAGTYNEQFF; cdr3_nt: TGTGCCAGCAGCTTACTAGCGGGAACCTACAATGAGCAGTTCTTC
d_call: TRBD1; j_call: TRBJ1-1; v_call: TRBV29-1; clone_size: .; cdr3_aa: CSVDRGSNTEAFF; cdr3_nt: TGCAGCGTGGACAGGGGAAGTAACACTGAAGCTTTCTTT
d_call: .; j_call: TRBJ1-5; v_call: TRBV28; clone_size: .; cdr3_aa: CASSFGRVEHF; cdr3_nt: TGTGCCAGCAGTTTCGGCAGGGTCGAGCATTTT
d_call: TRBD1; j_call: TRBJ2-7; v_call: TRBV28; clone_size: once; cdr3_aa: CASSLLVTGGYEQYF; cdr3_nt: TGTGCCAGCAGTTTATTAGTGACAGGGGGCTACGAGCAGTACTTC
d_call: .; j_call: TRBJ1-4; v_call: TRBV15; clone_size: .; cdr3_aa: CATSRGTATNEKLFF; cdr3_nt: TGTGCCACCAGCAGAGGGACAGCAACTAATGAAAAACTGTTTTTT
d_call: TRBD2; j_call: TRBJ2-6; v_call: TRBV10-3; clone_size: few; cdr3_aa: CAISPAGGSDGANVLTF; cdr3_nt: TGTGCCATCAGTCCTGCGGGAGGGTCTGATGGGGCCAACGTCCTGACTTTC
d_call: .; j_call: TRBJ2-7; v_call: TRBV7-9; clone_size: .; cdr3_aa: CASSRTDSYEQYF; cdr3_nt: TGTGCCAGCAGTAGGACAGATTCCTACGAGCAGTACTTC
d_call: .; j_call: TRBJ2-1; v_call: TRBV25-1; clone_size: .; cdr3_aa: CASSEIDEQFF; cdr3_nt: TGTGCCAGCAGTGAAATCGATGAGCAGTTCTTC
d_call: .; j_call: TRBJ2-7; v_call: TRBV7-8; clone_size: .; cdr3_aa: CASSLGAAYYEQYF; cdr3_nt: TGTGCCAGCAGCTTGGGGGCCGCCTACTACGAGCAGTACTTC
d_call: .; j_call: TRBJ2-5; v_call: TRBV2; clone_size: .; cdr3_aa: CASSEETQYF; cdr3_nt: TGTGCCAGCAGCGAGGAGACCCAGTACTTC
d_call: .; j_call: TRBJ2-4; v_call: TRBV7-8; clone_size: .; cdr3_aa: CASSPRLRDPIQYF; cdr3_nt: TGTGCCAGCAGCCCCCGGCTGAGGGATCCGATTCAGTACTTC
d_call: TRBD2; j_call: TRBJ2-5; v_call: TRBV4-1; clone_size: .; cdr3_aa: CASRGVSGTETQYF; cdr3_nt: TGCGCCAGCAGGGGGGTTAGCGGGACGGAGACCCAGTACTTC
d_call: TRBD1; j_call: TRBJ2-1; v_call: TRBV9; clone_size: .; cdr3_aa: CASSVRTGYHEQFF; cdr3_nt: TGTGCCAGCAGCGTAAGGACAGGGTATCATGAGCAGTTCTTC
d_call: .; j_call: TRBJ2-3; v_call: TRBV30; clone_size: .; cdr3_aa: CAWRHLVDTQYF; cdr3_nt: TGTGCCTGGAGACATTTGGTAGATACGCAGTATTTT
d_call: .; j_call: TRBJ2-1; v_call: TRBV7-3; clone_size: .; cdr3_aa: CASSSSSGGDYNEQFF; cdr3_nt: TGTGCCAGCAGCTCCTCGAGCGGAGGGGACTACAATGAGCAGTTCTTC
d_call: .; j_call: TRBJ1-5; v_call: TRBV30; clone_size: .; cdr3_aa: CAWMRGLNQPQHF; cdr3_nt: TGTGCCTGGATGCGGGGGCTCAATCAGCCCCAGCATTTT
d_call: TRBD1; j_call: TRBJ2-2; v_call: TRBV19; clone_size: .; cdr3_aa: CASSRQGRSGELFF; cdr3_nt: TGTGCCAGTAGCCGACAGGGGAGGTCCGGGGAGCTGTTTTTT
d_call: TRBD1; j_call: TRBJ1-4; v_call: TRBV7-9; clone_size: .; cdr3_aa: CASSPGQGRQLTNEKLFF; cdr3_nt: TGTGCCAGCAGCCCGGGACAGGGGCGGCAACTAACTAATGAAAAACTGTTTTTT
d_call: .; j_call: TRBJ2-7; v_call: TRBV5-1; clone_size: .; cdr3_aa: CASSPSPRGSYEQYF; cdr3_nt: TGCGCCAGCAGCCCTTCGCCAAGGGGGTCGTACGAGCAGTACTTC
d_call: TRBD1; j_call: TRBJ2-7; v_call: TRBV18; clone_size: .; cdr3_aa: CASSAGTGGYEQYF; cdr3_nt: TGTGCCAGCTCAGCCGGGACAGGGGGATACGAGCAGTACTTC
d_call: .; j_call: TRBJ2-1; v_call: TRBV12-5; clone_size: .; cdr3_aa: CASAAPPPGHGLSEQFF; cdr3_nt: TGTGCTAGTGCCGCCCCTCCCCCGGGACACGGCCTCAGTGAGCAGTTCTTC
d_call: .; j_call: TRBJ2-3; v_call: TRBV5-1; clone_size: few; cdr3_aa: CASSPRTATDTQYF; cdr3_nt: TGCGCCAGCAGCCCGAGGACAGCAACAGATACGCAGTATTTT
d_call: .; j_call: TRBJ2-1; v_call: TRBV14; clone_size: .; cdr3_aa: CASSQDHPGTYNEQFF; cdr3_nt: TGTGCCAGCAGCCAAGATCACCCGGGAACCTACAATGAGCAGTTCTTC
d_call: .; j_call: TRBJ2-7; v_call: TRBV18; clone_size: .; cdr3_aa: CASSSAYEQYF; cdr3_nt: TGTGCCAGCTCTTCCGCCTACGAGCAGTACTTC
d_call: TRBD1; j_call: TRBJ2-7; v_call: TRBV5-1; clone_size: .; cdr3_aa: CASSSTGQPYEQYF; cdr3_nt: TGCGCCAGCAGCTCGACAGGGCAACCCTACGAGCAGTACTTC
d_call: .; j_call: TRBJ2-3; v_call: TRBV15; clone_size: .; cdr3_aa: CATSRDTPGGTDTQYF; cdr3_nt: TGTGCCACCAGCAGAGATACGCCAGGTGGCACAGATACGCAGTATTTT
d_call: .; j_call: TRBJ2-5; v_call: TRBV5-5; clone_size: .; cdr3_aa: CASSLLRETQYF; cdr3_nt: TGTGCCAGCAGCTTGCTGCGAGAGACCCAGTACTTC
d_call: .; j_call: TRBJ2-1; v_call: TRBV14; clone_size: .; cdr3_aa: CASSQRVAGYEQFF; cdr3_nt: TGTGCCAGCAGCCAGAGGGTAGCCGGGTATGAGCAGTTCTTC
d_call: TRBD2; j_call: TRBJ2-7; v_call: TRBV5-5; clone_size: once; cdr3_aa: CASSFGGADEQYF; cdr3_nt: TGTGCCAGCAGCTTCGGGGGGGCGGACGAGCAGTACTTC
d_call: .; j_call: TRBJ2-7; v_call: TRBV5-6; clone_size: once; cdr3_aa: CASSLEFGGSYEQYF; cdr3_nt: TGTGCCAGCAGCTTAGAGTTCGGGGGATCCTACGAGCAGTACTTC
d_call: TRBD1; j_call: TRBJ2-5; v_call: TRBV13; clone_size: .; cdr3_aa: CASSLGDRGDQETQYF; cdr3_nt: TGTGCCAGCAGCTTAGGGGACAGGGGAGACCAAGAGACCCAGTACTTC
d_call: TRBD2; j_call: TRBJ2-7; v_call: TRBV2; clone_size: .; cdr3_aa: CASRYKKREIVYEQYF; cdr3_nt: TGTGCCAGCAGATACAAAAAGCGGGAGATTGTCTACGAGCAGTACTTC
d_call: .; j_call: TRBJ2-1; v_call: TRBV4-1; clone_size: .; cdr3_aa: CASSQFASPNNEQFF; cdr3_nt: TGCGCCAGCAGCCAATTTGCTAGTCCCAACAATGAGCAGTTCTTC
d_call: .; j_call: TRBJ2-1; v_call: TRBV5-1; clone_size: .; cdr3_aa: CASSLEVGEREQFF; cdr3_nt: TGCGCCAGCAGCTTGGAGGTAGGAGAACGTGAGCAGTTCTTC
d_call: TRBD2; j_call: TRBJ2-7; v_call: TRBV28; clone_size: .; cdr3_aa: CASSSGLAGRYEQYF; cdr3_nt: TGTGCCAGCAGTTCCGGACTAGCGGGACGCTACGAGCAGTACTTC
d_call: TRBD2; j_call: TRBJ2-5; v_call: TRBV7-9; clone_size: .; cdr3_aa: CASSLYLAGEETQYF; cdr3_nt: TGTGCCAGCAGCTTATACCTAGCGGGAGAAGAGACCCAGTACTTC
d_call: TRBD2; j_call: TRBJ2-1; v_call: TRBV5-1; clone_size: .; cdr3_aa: CASSLELAGPYEQFF; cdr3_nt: TGCGCCAGCAGCTTGGAGCTAGCGGGACCCTATGAGCAGTTCTTC
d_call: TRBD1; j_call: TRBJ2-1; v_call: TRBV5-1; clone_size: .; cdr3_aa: CASSYEGQGANEQFF; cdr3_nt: TGCGCCAGTTCGTATGAGGGACAGGGAGCCAATGAGCAGTTCTTC
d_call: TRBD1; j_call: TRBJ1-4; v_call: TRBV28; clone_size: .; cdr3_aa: CASSALMDRVEKLFF; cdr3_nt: TGTGCCAGCAGTGCATTAATGGACAGGGTTGAAAAACTGTTTTTT
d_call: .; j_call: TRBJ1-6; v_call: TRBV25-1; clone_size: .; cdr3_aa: CASRAGQNSPLHF; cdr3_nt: TGTGCCAGCAGGGCAGGGCAAAATTCACCCCTCCACTTT
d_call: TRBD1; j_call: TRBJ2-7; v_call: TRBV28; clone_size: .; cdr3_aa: CASRRPGQGRYEQYF; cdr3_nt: TGTGCCAGCAGACGTCCGGGACAGGGTAGGTACGAGCAGTACTTC
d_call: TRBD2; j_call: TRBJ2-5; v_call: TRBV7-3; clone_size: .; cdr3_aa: CASSPGLGETQYF; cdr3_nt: TGTGCCAGCAGCCCGGGACTAGGGGAGACCCAGTACTTC
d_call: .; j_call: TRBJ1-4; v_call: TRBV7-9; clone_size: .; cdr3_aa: CASSLNLVAGGMEKLFF; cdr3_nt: TGTGCCAGCAGCTTAAATTTGGTCGCGGGGGGTATGGAAAAACTGTTTTTT
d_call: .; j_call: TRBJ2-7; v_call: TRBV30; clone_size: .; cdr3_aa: CAWRRAPSSYEQYF; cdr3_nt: TGTGCCTGGAGACGAGCGCCCAGCTCCTACGAGCAGTACTTC